This entry describes one T cell receptor beta chain. This entry is derived from a study of tumor-infiltrating lymphocytes in localized non-small cell lung cancer. Assay: immunoSEQ multiplex PCR; the TCRdb copy retains only in-frame clones and omits some. Seen here are 21,000 or so clones, more than 75% observed once, and the top ten hold 3.4%. Source material: lung tumor tissue. The sequence was obtained from a human donor with non-small cell lung cancer.

The CDR3 here is CASSKPTDFNTEAFF. The CDR3, as DNA: TGTGCCAGCAGTAAACCGACGGATTTTAACACTGAAGCTTTCTTT. The chain couples TRBV6-6 to TRBJ1-1; the D is unclear. Germline CDR1 reads MNHNY; CDR2 reads SVGAGI (reference sequence). V was clipped by 5 bases and J by 2 bases, with 15 bases between them. This CDR3 is 15 amino acids long.